These T cell receptor beta chains were read from a single sample in a study of CD8+ T cells in alopecia areata. Assay: immunoSEQ multiplex PCR; the TCRdb copy retains only in-frame clones and omits some. The table lists 45,000 to 70,000 clones, around 96% of them singletons. This specimen consisted of CD8+ T cells sorted from blood, obtained at week 0. The receptors were gathered from a human donor with alopecia areata. The conserved cysteine and the conserved F or W are not part of the CDR3 here. Each record gives: V gene, J gene, CDR3 protein.

>TRBV27|TRBJ2-1
ASIPTGKSSYNEQF
>TRBV7-6|TRBJ2-5
ASSLVSRGVETQY
>TRBV19|TRBJ2-5
ASSAPQGLAEETQY
>TRBV29-1|TRBJ2-7
SVGEFAYEQY
>TRBV27|TRBJ2-7
ASNLSGGNSHEQY
>TRBV7-9|TRBJ2-1
ASSLPYAYNEQF
>TRBV4-2|TRBJ1-1
ASRGGEYTEAF
>TRBV11-2|TRBJ2-7
ASSLGGTRYEQY
>TRBV6-1|TRBJ1-2
ASSEFPGSNYGYT
>TRBV7-9|TRBJ2-7
ASSSSSEAEQY
>TRBV30|TRBJ1-2
AWTETGANYGYT
>TRBV4-1|TRBJ2-1
ASSRRGESSYNEQF
>TRBV11-2|TRBJ2-1
ASSLDRGPEQF
>TRBV27|TRBJ2-3
ASSSPATWTDTQY
>TRBV10-3|TRBJ1-5
AISESRRQGGDFSNQPQH
>TRBV4-1|TRBJ2-7
ASSPRALDEQY
>TRBV10-1|TRBJ2-7
ASSGGTGTNEQY
>TRBV7-2|TRBJ1-5
ASSPWGGPQGNQPQH
>TRBV4-3|TRBJ2-7
ASSQDPPGPGISYEQY
>TRBV27|TRBJ2-7
ASSSYQGASDEQY
>TRBV5-5|TRBJ2-1
ASTLGAGDYNEQF
>TRBV13|TRBJ1-1
ASSLGRGNTEAF
>TRBV11-2|TRBJ2-1
ASSLDGLAGGPNYNEQF
>TRBV19|TRBJ1-1
ASSIGQNTEAF
>TRBV30|TRBJ2-7
AWSDINYEQY
>TRBV5-4|TRBJ2-2
ASSSVPGELF
>TRBV9|TRBJ2-4
ASSVQGDNDIQY
>TRBV4-3|TRBJ2-2
ASSQYNRGQSTGELF
>TRBV9|TRBJ2-1
ASTLGGGGGYEQF
>TRBV27|TRBJ2-3
ASSLNGALWNTQY
>TRBV7-9|TRBJ2-1
ASITPGRNEQF
>TRBV6-5|TRBJ2-3
ASLRDGTSTDTQY
>TRBV11-2|TRBJ2-3
ASSRTGYPTDTQY
>TRBV9|TRBJ2-1
ASSVDGTGRDEQF
>TRBV4-3|TRBJ2-1
ASSQDVGTGYNEQF
>TRBV4-2|TRBJ2-1
ASSNRNEQF
>TRBV7-2|TRBJ2-7
ASSSTAASASYEQY
>TRBV4-1|TRBJ1-2
ASRTGTAYGYT
>TRBV7-9|TRBJ2-3
ASSDNRGVDTQY
>TRBV19|TRBJ2-7
ASNQGLSYEQY
>TRBV7-8|TRBJ2-7
ASSLDIAGRGGSYEQY